These T cell receptor beta chains were read from a single sample in a study of T cell responses to AZD1222 COVID-19 vaccine. Here immunoSEQ multiplex PCR was the method, and the copy in TCRdb shows in-frame clones only, minus some. Of tens of thousands of clones listed, over 90% are singletons. This sample comprised peripheral blood, obtained on day 0 of AZD1222 vaccination. These receptors came from an adult in good health. Each CDR3 is given with its conserved first and last residue. Each record gives: D gene, clone size, J gene, V gene, CDR3 DNA, CDR3 protein. D genes are given only for firm matches. Clone size is shown for a subset of rows, as once, few, many or a class of expanded clone.

D gene: TRBD1
clone size: .
J gene: TRBJ1-2
V gene: TRBV10-3
CDR3 DNA: TGTGCCACCCAGGGGGCCGGAGCCAACTATGGCTACACCTTC
CDR3 protein: CATQGAGANYGYTF

D gene: TRBD2
clone size: .
J gene: TRBJ2-3
V gene: TRBV30
CDR3 DNA: TGTGCCTGGAGTGTGGGAGGGACAGATACGCAGTATTTT
CDR3 protein: CAWSVGGTDTQYF

D gene: TRBD2
clone size: .
J gene: TRBJ2-5
V gene: TRBV7-2
CDR3 DNA: TGTGCCAGCAGCTTGTCCGGGGGGGGACGGCAGACCCAGTACTTC
CDR3 protein: CASSLSGGGRQTQYF

D gene: .
clone size: .
J gene: TRBJ1-3
V gene: TRBV2
CDR3 DNA: TGTGCCAGCAGTCACCGGGACTCTTTCAGAAGCTCTGGAAACACCATATATTTT
CDR3 protein: CASSHRDSFRSSGNTIYF

D gene: .
clone size: few
J gene: TRBJ1-1
V gene: TRBV6-5
CDR3 DNA: TGTGCCAGCCCCATGAACACTGAAGCTTTCTTT
CDR3 protein: CASPMNTEAFF

D gene: .
clone size: .
J gene: TRBJ1-3
V gene: TRBV5-4
CDR3 DNA: TGTGCCAGCAGCACTGGGGGCATGAACTCTGGAAACACCATATATTTT
CDR3 protein: CASSTGGMNSGNTIYF

D gene: TRBD2
clone size: .
J gene: TRBJ2-3
V gene: TRBV9
CDR3 DNA: TGTGCCAGCAGCGTAATAAGCGGGGGGGCGGATACGCAGTATTTT
CDR3 protein: CASSVISGGADTQYF

D gene: TRBD1
clone size: .
J gene: TRBJ1-4
V gene: TRBV7-2
CDR3 DNA: TGTGCCAGCAGCCTAGACCAGGGGGACAATGAAAAACTGTTTTTT
CDR3 protein: CASSLDQGDNEKLFF

D gene: TRBD1
clone size: .
J gene: TRBJ1-1
V gene: TRBV9
CDR3 DNA: TGTGCCAGCAGCGGGAGACAGGGCGGGACTGAAGCTTTCTTT
CDR3 protein: CASSGRQGGTEAFF

D gene: .
clone size: few
J gene: TRBJ1-1
V gene: TRBV28
CDR3 DNA: TGTGCCAGCAGTTTAATACAGGAGAACACTGAAGCTTTCTTT
CDR3 protein: CASSLIQENTEAFF

D gene: .
clone size: .
J gene: TRBJ2-2
V gene: TRBV6-4
CDR3 DNA: TGTGCCAGCTCTCGGGCGGCGAACACCGGGGAGCTGTTTTTT
CDR3 protein: CASSRAANTGELFF

D gene: .
clone size: .
J gene: TRBJ1-3
V gene: TRBV7-2
CDR3 DNA: TGTGCCAGCAGCTATGTATCGGACGGAAACACCATATATTTT
CDR3 protein: CASSYVSDGNTIYF

D gene: TRBD1
clone size: .
J gene: TRBJ2-5
V gene: TRBV27
CDR3 DNA: TGTGCCAGCAGTTCGGACAGGGTACAGACCCAGTACTTC
CDR3 protein: CASSSDRVQTQYF

D gene: .
clone size: .
J gene: TRBJ1-1
V gene: TRBV7-9
CDR3 DNA: TGTGCCAGCAGCTTATATTACCTCTCAAACACTGAAGCTTTCTTT
CDR3 protein: CASSLYYLSNTEAFF

D gene: TRBD1
clone size: .
J gene: TRBJ2-7
V gene: TRBV29-1
CDR3 DNA: TGCAGCGGGTGGGACAGGGGCGGCGAGCAGTACTTC
CDR3 protein: CSGWDRGGEQYF

D gene: .
clone size: .
J gene: TRBJ1-6
V gene: TRBV5-1
CDR3 DNA: TGCGCCAGCAGCTTTGAGGGACCCTATTCACCCCTCCACTTT
CDR3 protein: CASSFEGPYSPLHF

D gene: .
clone size: .
J gene: TRBJ1-5
V gene: TRBV6-5
CDR3 DNA: TGTGCCAGCAGTTACTCGAGGGGGGCAGGCAATCAGCCCCAGCATTTT
CDR3 protein: CASSYSRGAGNQPQHF

D gene: TRBD1
clone size: .
J gene: TRBJ1-5
V gene: TRBV25-1
CDR3 DNA: TGTGCCAGCAGTGAATCGGGACAGTACAATCAGCCCCAGCATTTT
CDR3 protein: CASSESGQYNQPQHF

D gene: .
clone size: .
J gene: TRBJ1-3
V gene: TRBV20-1
CDR3 DNA: TGCAGTGCTAGAACCGGAAACACCATATATTTT
CDR3 protein: CSARTGNTIYF

D gene: .
clone size: .
J gene: TRBJ2-2
V gene: TRBV18
CDR3 DNA: TGTGCCAGCTCACCATCCACTACCGCGGGCACCGGGGAGCTGTTTTTT
CDR3 protein: CASSPSTTAGTGELFF

D gene: TRBD1
clone size: .
J gene: TRBJ1-4
V gene: TRBV7-9
CDR3 DNA: TGTGCCACCAACAGGGGGTCTAATGAAAAACTGTTTTTT
CDR3 protein: CATNRGSNEKLFF

D gene: .
clone size: .
J gene: TRBJ1-2
V gene: TRBV18
CDR3 DNA: TGTGCCAGCTCACCCCGGGACGTGATTTACTATGGCTACACCTTC
CDR3 protein: CASSPRDVIYYGYTF

D gene: .
clone size: few
J gene: TRBJ1-4
V gene: TRBV11-2
CDR3 DNA: TGTGCCAGCAGCTTAGAGGGCAGGGGTAGTGAAAAACTGTTTTTT
CDR3 protein: CASSLEGRGSEKLFF

D gene: .
clone size: .
J gene: TRBJ1-4
V gene: TRBV15
CDR3 DNA: TGTGCCACAGAGGGTGCAACTAATGAAAAACTGTTTTTT
CDR3 protein: CATEGATNEKLFF

D gene: .
clone size: .
J gene: TRBJ1-5
V gene: TRBV7-9
CDR3 DNA: TGTGCCAGCAGCTCTAACGGGGCGGGGGTGCAGCCCCAGCATTTT
CDR3 protein: CASSSNGAGVQPQHF

D gene: TRBD1
clone size: .
J gene: TRBJ1-5
V gene: TRBV19
CDR3 DNA: TGTGCCAGTAGACTAACAGGGGGCAATCAGCCCCAGCATTTT
CDR3 protein: CASRLTGGNQPQHF

D gene: TRBD1
clone size: .
J gene: TRBJ2-7
V gene: TRBV5-4
CDR3 DNA: TGTGCCAGCAGCTTTGCCGTATCAGGGGGCCACGAGCAGTACTTC
CDR3 protein: CASSFAVSGGHEQYF

D gene: .
clone size: .
J gene: TRBJ1-1
V gene: TRBV7-2
CDR3 DNA: TGTGCCAGCAGCCCAGCCTCTCGACAGGCGGGAGGGGCTTTCTTT
CDR3 protein: CASSPASRQAGGAFF

D gene: .
clone size: .
J gene: TRBJ1-1
V gene: TRBV2
CDR3 DNA: TGTGCCAGCAGACAGAGACTGCTTCCGAACACTGAAGCTTTCTTT
CDR3 protein: CASRQRLLPNTEAFF

D gene: TRBD2
clone size: .
J gene: TRBJ2-1
V gene: TRBV9
CDR3 DNA: TGTGCCAGCAGCGTTCGGGGGGGCACTGAGCAGTTCTTC
CDR3 protein: CASSVRGGTEQFF

D gene: .
clone size: .
J gene: TRBJ1-1
V gene: TRBV7-6
CDR3 DNA: TGTGCCAGCAGCCCAGCCATGAACACTGAAGCTTTCTTT
CDR3 protein: CASSPAMNTEAFF

D gene: TRBD1
clone size: .
J gene: TRBJ1-1
V gene: TRBV5-1
CDR3 DNA: TGCGCCAGCAGACCCGGGACAGGGCTGTTGGTGAACACTGAAGCTTTCTTT
CDR3 protein: CASRPGTGLLVNTEAFF

D gene: TRBD1
clone size: .
J gene: TRBJ1-6
V gene: TRBV5-1
CDR3 DNA: TGCGCCAGCAGCTTGGAGGGGACAGGGGAATCACCCCTCCACTTT
CDR3 protein: CASSLEGTGESPLHF

D gene: .
clone size: .
J gene: TRBJ2-7
V gene: TRBV11-3
CDR3 DNA: TGTGCCAGCAGCCCCAACGCGTACTCCTACGAGCAGTACTTC
CDR3 protein: CASSPNAYSYEQYF

D gene: TRBD2
clone size: .
J gene: TRBJ2-3
V gene: TRBV29-1
CDR3 DNA: TGCAGCGTTAATTTACCCGAGCGGGGGGGGTCGGGCACAGATACGCAGTATTTT
CDR3 protein: CSVNLPERGGSGTDTQYF

D gene: TRBD1
clone size: .
J gene: TRBJ1-5
V gene: TRBV28
CDR3 DNA: TGTGCCAGCAGTCAATACCAGGGGGCCCATCAGCCCCAGCATTTT
CDR3 protein: CASSQYQGAHQPQHF

D gene: TRBD2
clone size: .
J gene: TRBJ2-3
V gene: TRBV7-2
CDR3 DNA: TGTGCCAGCAGCCCCTTAACTCTAGCGGGGGGCGGGGGACGGACGCAGTATTTT
CDR3 protein: CASSPLTLAGGGGRTQYF

D gene: .
clone size: .
J gene: TRBJ2-5
V gene: TRBV11-3
CDR3 DNA: TGTGCCAGCAGCTTAAACGCAGGGACGGAGACCCAGTACTTC
CDR3 protein: CASSLNAGTETQYF

D gene: .
clone size: .
J gene: TRBJ2-7
V gene: TRBV12-5
CDR3 DNA: TGTGCTAGTGCCCTCGGGTCTGGGTTGGCTAGCTCCTCCTACGAGCAGTACTTC
CDR3 protein: CASALGSGLASSSYEQYF

D gene: .
clone size: .
J gene: TRBJ1-5
V gene: TRBV4-2
CDR3 DNA: TGTGCCAGCAGCCAAGAACTCGTGGGCAATCAGCCCCAGCATTTT
CDR3 protein: CASSQELVGNQPQHF

D gene: .
clone size: once
J gene: TRBJ2-1
V gene: TRBV27
CDR3 DNA: TGTGCCAGCAGTTTAGTAAGGGGTAATGAGCAGTTCTTC
CDR3 protein: CASSLVRGNEQFF

D gene: .
clone size: .
J gene: TRBJ2-7
V gene: TRBV5-5
CDR3 DNA: TGTGCCAGCAGCTTACGGTTGAGCCGCGAGCAGTACTTC
CDR3 protein: CASSLRLSREQYF

D gene: .
clone size: .
J gene: TRBJ1-1
V gene: TRBV5-4
CDR3 DNA: TGTGCCAGCAGCCCACAAGTAGGGGGCACTGAAGCTTTCTTT
CDR3 protein: CASSPQVGGTEAFF

D gene: .
clone size: .
J gene: TRBJ1-4
V gene: TRBV28
CDR3 DNA: TGTGCCAGCAGTTGGGGGACGTTTAATGAAAAACTGTTTTTT
CDR3 protein: CASSWGTFNEKLFF